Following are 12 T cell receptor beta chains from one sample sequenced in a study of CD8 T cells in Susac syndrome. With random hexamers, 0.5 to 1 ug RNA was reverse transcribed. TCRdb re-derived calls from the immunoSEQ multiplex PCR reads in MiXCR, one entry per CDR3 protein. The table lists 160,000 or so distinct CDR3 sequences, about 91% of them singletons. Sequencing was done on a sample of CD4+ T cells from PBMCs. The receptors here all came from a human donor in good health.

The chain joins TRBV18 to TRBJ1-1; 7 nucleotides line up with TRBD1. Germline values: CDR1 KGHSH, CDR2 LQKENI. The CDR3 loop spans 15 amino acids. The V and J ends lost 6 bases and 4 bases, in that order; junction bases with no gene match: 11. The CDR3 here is CASSPDRAGGTEAFF. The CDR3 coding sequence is TGTGCCAGCTCCCCCGACAGGGCGGGGGGCACTGAAGCTTTCTTT. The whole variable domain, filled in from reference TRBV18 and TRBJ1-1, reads NAGVMQNPRHLVRRRGQEARLRCSPMKGHSHVYWYRQLPEEGLKFMVYLQKENIIDESGMPKERFSAEFPKEGPSILRIQQVVRGDSAAYFCASSPDRAGGTEAFFGQGTRLTVV.

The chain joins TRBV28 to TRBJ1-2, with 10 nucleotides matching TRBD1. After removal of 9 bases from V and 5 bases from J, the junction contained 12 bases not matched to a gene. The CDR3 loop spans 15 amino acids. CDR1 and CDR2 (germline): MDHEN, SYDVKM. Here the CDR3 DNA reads TGTGCCAGTACGAATCCGGGACAGGGGTGGTATGGCTACACCTTC. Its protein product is CASTNPGQGWYGYTF.

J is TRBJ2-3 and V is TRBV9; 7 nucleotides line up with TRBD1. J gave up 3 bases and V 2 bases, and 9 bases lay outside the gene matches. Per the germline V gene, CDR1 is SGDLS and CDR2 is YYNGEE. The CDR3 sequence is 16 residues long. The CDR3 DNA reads TGTGCCAGCAGCGTCCTGGCACAGGGGAGTACAGATACGCAGTATTTT. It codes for CASSVLAQGSTDTQYF.

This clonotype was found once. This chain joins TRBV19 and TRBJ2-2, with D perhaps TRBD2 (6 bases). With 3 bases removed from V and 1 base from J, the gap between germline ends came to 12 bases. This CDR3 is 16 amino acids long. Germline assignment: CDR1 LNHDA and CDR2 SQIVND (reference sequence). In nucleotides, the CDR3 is TGTGCCAGTAGTATGCTCGCGGGGCGGAACACCGGGGAGCTGTTTTTT. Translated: CASSMLAGRNTGELFF.

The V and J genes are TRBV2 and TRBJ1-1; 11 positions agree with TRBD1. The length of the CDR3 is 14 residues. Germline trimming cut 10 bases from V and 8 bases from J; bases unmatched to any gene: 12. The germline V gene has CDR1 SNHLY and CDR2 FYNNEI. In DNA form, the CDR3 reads TGTGCCACGACTGTTGGACAGGGGGCCTTAGAAGCTTTCTTT. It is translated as CATTVGQGALEAFF.

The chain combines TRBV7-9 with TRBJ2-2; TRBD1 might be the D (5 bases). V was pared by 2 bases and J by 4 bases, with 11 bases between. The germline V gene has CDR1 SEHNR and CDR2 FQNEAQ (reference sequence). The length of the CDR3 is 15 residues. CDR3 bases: TGTGCCAGCAGCTTATGGGGCAGTAGCACCGGGGAGCTGTTTTTT. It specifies CASSLWGSSTGELFF.

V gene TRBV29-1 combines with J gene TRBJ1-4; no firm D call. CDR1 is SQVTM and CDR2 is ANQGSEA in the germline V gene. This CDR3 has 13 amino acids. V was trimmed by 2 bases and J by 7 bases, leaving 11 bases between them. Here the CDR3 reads CSVERLTGEKLFF. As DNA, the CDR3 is TGCAGCGTTGAACGCCTAACCGGTGAAAAACTGTTTTTT. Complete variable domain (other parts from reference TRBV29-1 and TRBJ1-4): SAVISQKPSRDICQRGTSLTIQCQVDSQVTMMFWYRQQPGQSLTLIATANQGSEATYESGFVIDKFPISRPNLTFSTLTVSNMSPEDSSIYLCSVERLTGEKLFFGSGTQLSVL.

Here the CDR3 reads CASRPGYGNQPQHF. CDR3 coding DNA: TGTGCCAGCAGGCCTGGATATGGGAATCAGCCCCAGCATTTT. The genes are TRBV6-5 and TRBJ1-5, with D uncertain. The V and J ends lost 6 bases and 4 bases respectively, with 13 bases between them. Germline V CDR1 and CDR2: MNHEY, SVGAGI. CDR3 length: 14 amino acids.

The CDR3 spells CASSSEGGQLTGELFF. In DNA, the CDR3 is TGCGCCAGCAGCTCGGAGGGGGGCCAATTAACCGGGGAGCTGTTTTTT. The J gene is TRBJ2-2, the V gene TRBV5-1; possibly TRBD1 or TRBD2 for D (6 bases each). The length of the CDR3 is 16 residues. Germline V gene lookup returns CDR1 SGHRS and CDR2 YFSETQ. Trimming left V 3 bases short and J 5 bases short, with 17 bases between.

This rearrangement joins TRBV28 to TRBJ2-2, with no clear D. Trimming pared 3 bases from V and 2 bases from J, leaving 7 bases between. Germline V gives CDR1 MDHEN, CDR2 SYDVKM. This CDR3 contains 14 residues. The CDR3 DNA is TGTGCCAGCAGTTTTGGCACCAACACCGGGGAGCTGTTTTTT. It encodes CASSFGTNTGELFF.

CDR3 DNA: TGTGCCTGGATGATCACTAGCGGACCTTCCTACAATGAGCAGTTCTTC. This translates into CAWMITSGPSYNEQFF. The J gene is TRBJ2-1, the V gene TRBV30, with TRBD2 matching 8 bases. V dropped 4 bases and J dropped 1; count of bases not matched to a gene: 9. The CDR3 runs 16 residues. Germline V gene lookup returns CDR1 GTSNPN and CDR2 SVGIG (reference sequence).

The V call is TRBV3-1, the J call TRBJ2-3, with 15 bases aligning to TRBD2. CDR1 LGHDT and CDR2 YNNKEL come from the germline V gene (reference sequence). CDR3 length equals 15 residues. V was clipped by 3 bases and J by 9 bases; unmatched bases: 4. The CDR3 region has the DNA TGTGCCAGCAGCCAGCGGACTAGCGGGAGGGGGACGCAGTATTTT. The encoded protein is CASSQRTSGRGTQYF.